These 14 T cell receptor beta chains originate from one sample sequenced in a study of cytomegalovirus exposure and HLA in healthy donors. The repertoire was sequenced with immunoSEQ multiplex PCR; TCRdb's copy has only in-frame clones and lacks some. Here the sample spans around 120,000 clones, 80% to 90% being singletons. The sequencing input was PBMCs. Receptors originate from a man in his late teens or twenties in good health and CMV-seropositive.

The chain combines TRBV5-1 with TRBJ2-7, with D tentatively TRBD2 (7 bases). Trimming took 1 base from V and 4 from J, leaving 24 bases between them. Germline V gene lookup returns CDR1 SGHRS and CDR2 YFSETQ. The CDR3 sequence is 18 residues long. CDR3 amino acids: CASSLTTSSGGLFYEQYF. CDR3 coding DNA: TGCGCCAGCAGCTTGACGACTAGCTCCGGGGGCCTTTTTTACGAGCAGTACTTC.

The chain employs TRBV27 and TRBJ1-4, with D possibly matching TRBD1 (5 bases). The CDR3 totals 14 residues. Trimming shortened V by 3 bases and J by 5 bases, and 10 bases separated the two germline ends. Germline V gene data show CDR1 as MNHEY and CDR2 as SMNVEV (reference sequence). CDR3 sequence reads: CASSFGRVNEKLFF. Written as DNA, the CDR3 is TGTGCCAGCAGTTTTGGCAGGGTAAATGAAAAACTGTTTTTT.

The V and J genes are TRBV4-1 and TRBJ1-1; D is possibly TRBD1 (5 bases). The CDR3 loop spans 16 amino acids. Trimming took 0 bases from V and 2 from J, leaving 13 bases between them. Germline loops: CDR1 MGHRA, CDR2 YSYEKL. The CDR3 DNA follows: TGCGCCAGCAGCCAAGATCATGGAGGGGAAAACACTGAAGCTTTCTTT. It specifies CASSQDHGGENTEAFF.

V usage is TRBV6-6 and J usage is TRBJ2-7; TRBD2 agrees at 7 bases. This CDR3 region has 11 residues. Trimming removed 8 bases from V and 7 bases from J; junction bases left unmatched: 5. CDR1 and CDR2 (germline): MNHNY, SVGAGI (reference sequence). CDR3 bases: TGTGCCAGCGGGGCGGGGGAAGAGCAGTACTTC. It is translated as CASGAGEEQYF.

The CDR3 DNA follows: TGTGCCAGCAGCTTAGGTAGAGGGATGGGGTACGAGCAGTACTTC. Its protein product is CASSLGRGMGYEQYF. The chain employs TRBV11-2 and TRBJ2-7; maybe TRBD2 (5 bases). Germline V gene sequence: CDR1 SGHAT, CDR2 FQNNGV. With 1 base removed from V and 4 bases from J, the gap between germline ends came to 14 bases. This CDR3 region has 15 residues.

V and J are TRBV28 and TRBJ2-1; tentative D call: TRBD2 (7 bases). The CDR3 sequence is 14 residues long. Germline V lookup: CDR1 MDHEN, CDR2 SYDVKM. Trimming stripped 7 bases from V and 10 bases from J, with 20 bases between. CDR3 amino acids: CASTPPPGGREQFF. CDR3 DNA: TGTGCCAGCACTCCCCCCCCCGGGGGGCGAGAGCAGTTCTTC.

The chain links TRBV20-1 to TRBJ2-7, with D unresolved. CDR3 size: 11 residues. Germline V gives CDR1 DFQATT, CDR2 SNEGSKA (reference sequence). The V and J ends lost 3 bases and 7 bases respectively, with 10 bases between them. The CDR3 region has the DNA TGCAGTGCTAGCGATTTGAGGGAGCAGTACTTC. Amino acid sequence: CSASDLREQYF.

The V and J genes are TRBV7-9 and TRBJ2-7; 8 bases fit TRBD1. J was trimmed by 3 bases and V by 3 bases; bases with no gene match: 10. Germline CDR1 and CDR2: SEHNR and FQNEAQ (reference sequence). The CDR3 spans 16 residues. In nucleotides, the CDR3 is TGTGCCAGCAGCTTTCCCAGGGGGCAAGCGATCTACGAGCAGTACTTC. Residues: CASSFPRGQAIYEQYF. The full variable domain, in which reference TRBV7-9 and TRBJ2-7 provide the parts outside the CDR3, is DTGVSQNPRHKITKRGQNVTFRCDPISEHNRLYWYRQTLGQGPEFLTYFQNEAQLEKSRLLSDRFSAERPKGSFSTLEIQRTEQGDSAMYLCASSFPRGQAIYEQYFGPGTRLTVT.

This chain uses TRBV12-5 with TRBJ2-1, with TRBD1 matching 7 bases. The CDR3 extends over 15 amino acids. Germline V gives CDR1 LGHNT, CDR2 FRNRAP. V shed 1 base, J shed 0 bases, and the junction held 0 bases outside the gene matches. The chain's CDR3 is CASGLDRGSYNEQFF. The CDR3 DNA follows: TGTGCTAGTGGTTTGGACAGGGGCTCCTACAATGAGCAGTTCTTC.

The rearrangement joins TRBV19 to TRBJ1-4; D gene unclear. The CDR3 is 15 residues long. V shed 3 bases and J shed 5 bases, with 13 bases lying between them. Looked up from germline, CDR1 is LNHDA and CDR2 is SQIVND (reference sequence). CDR3 sequence reads: CASSIDQATNEKLFF. CDR3 DNA sequence: TGTGCCAGTAGTATTGATCAGGCTACGAATGAAAAACTGTTTTTT.

V usage is TRBV5-4 and J usage is TRBJ2-3, with D possibly matching TRBD2 (5 bases). The ends were cut back, 1 base at V and 2 bases at J, with 8 bases in the middle. The CDR3 has 14 amino acids. Germline V gene sequence: CDR1 SGHNT, CDR2 YYREEE (reference sequence). The DNA for the CDR3 is TGTGCCAGCAGCTTGAGTAGCGACACAGATACGCAGTATTTT. Amino acids: CASSLSSDTDTQYF.

The rearrangement uses TRBV5-6 and TRBJ2-7, with TRBD2 identical over 8 bases. Trimming at V came to 2 bases and at J to 8 bases, leaving 18 bases not matched to a gene. Germline V gene sequence: CDR1 SGHDT, CDR2 YYEEEE. CDR3 size: 17 residues. CDR3 nucleotides: TGTGCCAGCAGCTTCCAAGCGGGGGCCACCGCAGGATGGCAGCAGTACTTC. Translated: CASSFQAGATAGWQQYF.

This clone was seen a few times. The V and J genes are TRBV6-5 and TRBJ1-1; 9 bases line up with TRBD1. The germline V gene has CDR1 MNHEY and CDR2 SVGAGI. The CDR3 is made up of 13 amino acids. With V trimmed by 8 bases and J by 8 bases, 9 bases remained unmatched. DNA of the CDR3: TGTGCCAGCCGCCTCCGGGGACAGGGAGAAGCTTTCTTT. Amino acids: CASRLRGQGEAFF.

The chain has TRBV6-5 and TRBJ1-1, with unresolved D. V was cut by 2 bases and J by 1 base, with 8 bases left in between. CDR1 MNHEY and CDR2 SVGAGI come from the germline V gene. The CDR3 totals 14 residues. CDR3 DNA: TGTGCCAGCAGTTACGAGCGGACGAACACTGAAGCTTTCTTT. Translated, it gives CASSYERTNTEAFF.